Following are 32 T cell receptor beta chains from one sample sequenced in a study of Ad26.COV2.S vaccination and SARS-CoV-2 variants (TCRdb year 2021). According to the study, the label for this sample's treatment or condition signals: approximately 18 received Ad26.COV2.S at low or high dose, single or two shots; five or six received placebo; per-sample allocation not given. Repertoires of vaccine and placebo recipients were sequenced from samples taken on day 63 after the first injection. Library preparation used the immunoSEQ multiplex PCR assay. TCRdb stores this immuneACCESS table with in-frame sequences only. Part of the clones is absent; in the studies checked, under half of the shortfall reflects unresolved V genes, and no reason is known for the rest. The sample table lists some 250,000 clones, roughly 88% of them with a count of one. The ten largest clones represent approximately 12% of the sample.

Sequencing was performed on peripheral blood, taken in a trial of Ad26.COV2.S vaccine versus placebo. These receptor sequences come from a person aged 18-60 years who received the Ad26.COV2.S COVID-19 vaccine or a placebo.

The chain uses TRBV15 and TRBJ2-1; TRBD2 matches 10 bases. The J segment lost 4 bases and the V segment lost 7 bases, leaving 4 bases of the junction unmatched. Germline-derived CDR1 and CDR2 are LNHNV and YYDKDF (reference sequence). CDR3 length: 14 amino acids. CDR3 amino acids: CATKLLAGYNEQFF. CDR3 DNA sequence: TGTGCCACCAAACTACTAGCGGGATACAATGAGCAGTTCTTC.

The chain links TRBV7-9 to TRBJ2-2, with 9 positions matching TRBD2. Germline assignment: CDR1 SEHNR and CDR2 FQNEAQ (reference sequence). The V segment lost 3 bases and the J segment 6 bases; nucleotides outside the gene matches: 2. CDR3 length: 14 residues. CDR3 amino acids: CASSFTSGPGELFF. For the CDR3, the DNA is TGTGCCAGCAGCTTCACTAGCGGGCCCGGGGAGCTGTTTTTT.

The chain couples TRBV19 to TRBJ1-2; D is unclear. Germline lookup yields CDR1 LNHDA and CDR2 SQIVND (reference sequence). The CDR3 covers 15 residues. Trimming removed 6 bases at V and 4 bases at J, with 18 bases between. The CDR3 sequence: CASSLSSATPYGYTF. CDR3 DNA sequence: TGTGCCAGTAGCCTGTCCTCCGCGACGCCCTATGGCTACACCTTC.

The chain carries TRBV28 and TRBJ1-2; tentative D call: TRBD1 (5 bases). V lost 7 bases, J lost 4 bases, and 13 bases lay in between. The CDR3 is 13 amino acids. The germline CDR1 and CDR2 sequences are MDHEN and SYDVKM. CDR3 DNA sequence: TGTGCCAGCACCTCAGACAGAACCTATGGCTACACCTTC. Translated, it gives CASTSDRTYGYTF.

The chain links TRBV10-3 to TRBJ1-2; the match to TRBD1 covers 8 bases. The junction had 9 bases not matched to a gene; V was cut back by 5 bases and J by 7 bases. This CDR3 spans 14 amino acids. The germline V gene encodes CDR1 ENHRY and CDR2 SYGVKD. The CDR3 reads CAISTGQGPFGYTF. In nucleotides, the CDR3 is TGTGCCATCAGTACCGGACAGGGCCCGTTTGGCTACACCTTC.

This chain joins TRBV20-1 and TRBJ2-5; D uncertain. Germline CDR1 DFQATT, CDR2 SNEGSKA (reference sequence). The CDR3 has 13 residues. V was pared by 3 bases and J by 5 bases, with 13 bases between. Written as DNA, the CDR3 is TGCAGTGCTAGTAAGGTGGTGGGTGAGACCCAGTACTTC. This sequence encodes CSASKVVGETQYF.

The rearrangement links TRBV27 to TRBJ1-2; TRBD1 matches 7 bases. CDR1 MNHEY and CDR2 SMNVEV come from the germline V gene (reference sequence). This CDR3 spans 13 amino acids. The ends lost 7 bases at V and 7 bases at J; junction bases unmatched: 9. CDR3 protein: CASTSEGAFGYTF. The CDR3 DNA reads as TGTGCCAGCACCTCAGAGGGGGCTTTTGGCTACACCTTC.

The chain joins TRBV30 to TRBJ1-6; weak D call: TRBD1 (5 bases). V dropped 0 bases and J dropped 4 bases, with 13 bases sitting between them. Germline V gives CDR1 GTSNPN, CDR2 SVGIG (reference sequence). This CDR3 has 16 amino acids. The CDR3 DNA is TGTGCCTGGAGTGTACTTCAGGGAGGGTATAATTCACCCCTCCACTTT. This translates into CAWSVLQGGYNSPLHF.

The V gene is TRBV4-3, the J gene TRBJ2-2, with 7 bases matching TRBD2. The germline gives CDR1 LGHNA, CDR2 YSLEER. V lost 0 bases, J lost 4 bases, and 8 bases stayed unmatched. This CDR3 has 17 amino acids. The CDR3 bases are TGCGCCAGCAGCCAAGATCTGATTGGCGGGGGCACCGGGGAGCTGTTTTTT. It is translated as CASSQDLIGGGTGELFF.

The genes are TRBV5-5 and TRBJ2-2, with D perhaps TRBD1 or TRBD2 (6 bases each). CDR3 length equals 19 residues. V was pared by 4 bases and J by 8 bases, with 30 bases between. Germline CDR1 and CDR2: SGHKS and YYEKEE (reference sequence). The CDR3 region is CASSPGAGDWEYGRGELFF. The CDR3 DNA sequence: TGTGCCAGCAGCCCGGGGGCAGGCGACTGGGAGTACGGCCGTGGGGAGCTGTTTTTT.

The genes are TRBV2 and TRBJ2-5; TRBD1 aligns across 8 bases. Germline V CDR1 and CDR2: SNHLY, FYNNEI. This CDR3 region has 13 residues. V lost 8 bases, J lost 7 bases, and 9 bases stayed unmatched. This CDR3 is CASGRGRVTTQYF. The CDR3 coding sequence is TGTGCCAGCGGCAGGGGGCGCGTAACGACCCAGTACTTC.

As to this clone: Germline and junction disagree at one end, which may indicate a read error. The chain recombines TRBV19 with TRBJ2-2, with 7 nucleotides matching TRBD1. The CDR3 is made up of 16 amino acids. Looked up from germline, CDR1 is LNHDA and CDR2 is SQIVND (reference sequence). The CDR3 loop is CASSKQGDLNTGELFF. In nucleotides, the CDR3 is TGTGCCAGTAGTAAGCAGGGGGACCTGAACACCGGGGAGTTGTTTTTT.

This chain uses TRBV28 with TRBJ2-5; either TRBD1 or TRBD2 may fit D (5 bases each). V was clipped by 4 bases and J by 3 bases, with 9 bases between them. The CDR3 has 13 residues. Germline CDR1 is MDHEN and CDR2 is SYDVKM. CDR3 loop: CASSWDAEETQYF. In nucleotides, the CDR3 is TGTGCCAGCAGTTGGGACGCCGAAGAGACCCAGTACTTC.

The chain is built from TRBV6-5 and TRBJ1-2; D might be TRBD1 (5 bases). The CDR3 sequence is 13 residues long. The V gene's germline CDR1 is MNHEY and CDR2 SVGAGI. Trimming removed 5 bases from V and 8 bases from J, with 15 bases in between. The CDR3 nucleotides are TGTGCCAGCAGTCCCAGGGAGGGGTTCGGCTACACCTTC. Translation: CASSPREGFGYTF.

This clone was seen just once. The rearrangement links TRBV28 to TRBJ2-7, with 10 nucleotides matching TRBD2. The CDR3 spans 15 residues. With 3 bases clipped from V and 7 bases from J, the junction kept 9 bases outside the gene matches. Germline V gene data show CDR1 as MDHEN and CDR2 as SYDVKM. CDR3 amino acids: CASSLGASGSSEQYF. The CDR3 coding sequence is TGTGCCAGCAGTTTGGGGGCTAGCGGGAGTTCGGAGCAGTACTTC.

The chain joins TRBV28 to TRBJ1-3; D gene unclear. The V end lost 5 bases, the J end lost 4 bases, and 9 bases lay between the germline ends. The CDR3 loop spans 13 amino acids. Per the germline V gene, CDR1 is MDHEN and CDR2 is SYDVKM. The DNA of the CDR3 is TGTGCCAGCAGTCCGCCCTTAGGAAACACCATATATTTT. Amino acids: CASSPPLGNTIYF. Full variable domain (rest looked up from reference TRBV28 and TRBJ1-3): DVKVTQSSRYLVKRTGEKVFLECVQDMDHENMFWYRQDPGLGLRLIYFSYDVKMKEKGDIPEGYSVSREKKERFSLILESASTNQTSMYLCASSPPLGNTIYFGEGSWLTVV.

Worth noting for this clone: In the same sample, other DNA sequences code for this CDR3. The chain employs TRBV7-9 and TRBJ2-3; D may be TRBD1 (6 bases). The CDR3 sequence is 15 residues long. Germline CDR1 is SEHNR and CDR2 is FQNEAQ (reference sequence). The V and J ends lost 5 bases and 3 bases respectively, with 15 bases between them. The CDR3 nucleotides read TGTGCCAGCAGCCCAGGTACAGGGAGAACAGATACGCAGTATTTT. Translating it yields CASSPGTGRTDTQYF.

The V and J genes are TRBV7-9 and TRBJ1-4, with D perhaps TRBD1 (6 bases). Germline-derived CDR1 and CDR2 are SEHNR and FQNEAQ (reference sequence). Trimming removed 6 bases at V and 0 bases at J, with 8 bases between. CDR3 length: 14 residues. CDR3 region: CASSRQATNEKLFF. The CDR3 bases are TGTGCCAGCAGTCGACAGGCAACTAATGAAAAACTGTTTTTT.

The chain carries TRBV3-1 (or the pseudogene TRBV3-2) and TRBJ1-2; possible D gene TRBD1, 5 bases. V lost 1 base and J 7 bases, leaving 16 bases between the germline ends. The V gene's germline CDR1 is LGHDT and CDR2 YNNKEL (reference sequence). CDR3 size: 15 residues. The DNA of the CDR3 is TGTGCCAGCAGCCAAGGTGAAGGGGCGTCGGGTGGCTACACCTTC. Its protein product is CASSQGEGASGGYTF.

This chain links TRBV7-9 with TRBJ1-6, with 10 bases fitting TRBD1. The junction had 6 bases not matched to a gene; V was cut back by 3 bases and J by 13 bases. The CDR3 is 14 residues long. Germline lookup yields CDR1 SEHNR and CDR2 FQNEAQ (reference sequence). The DNA of the CDR3 is TGTGCCAGCAGCTTTGGGGACAGGGGTGCCCCCCTCCACTTT. Its protein product is CASSFGDRGAPLHF.

The chain combines TRBV11-2 with TRBJ1-1; no clear D gene. Per germline, CDR1 SGHAT and CDR2 FQNNGV. The CDR3 has 12 amino acids. V gave up 6 bases and J gave up 6 bases, with 11 bases separating them. The CDR3 sequence is CASSTLQSEAFF. CDR3 DNA: TGTGCCAGCAGTACCCTCCAATCTGAAGCTTTCTTT.

This chain uses TRBV28 with TRBJ2-7; D uncertain. Germline V gene lookup returns CDR1 MDHEN and CDR2 SYDVKM. V was cut by 4 bases and J by 3 bases, with 10 bases left in between. The CDR3 has 13 residues. Here the CDR3 DNA reads TGTGCCAGCAGTTCCCAAGAATACTACGAGCAGTACTTC. It yields the protein CASSSQEYYEQYF.

The chain employs TRBV15 and TRBJ1-2; unclear D gene. Germline V CDR1 and CDR2: LNHNV, YYDKDF (reference sequence). The length of the CDR3 is 14 residues. Trimming removed 0 bases at V and 3 bases at J, with 8 bases between. CDR3 protein: CATSRDSEYYGYTF. Here the CDR3 DNA reads TGTGCCACCAGCAGAGATTCAGAGTACTATGGCTACACCTTC.

The chain is built from TRBV7-2 and TRBJ2-7; 10 bases are a match to TRBD2. CDR1 is SGHTA and CDR2 is FQGNSA in the germline V gene. This CDR3 contains 14 residues. Trimming removed 4 bases from V and 6 bases from J; junction bases left unmatched: 6. The CDR3 loop reads CASSSSGRAPEQYF. CDR3 in DNA: TGTGCCAGCAGCTCGAGCGGGAGGGCCCCCGAGCAGTACTTC.

The chain joins TRBV4-1 to TRBJ2-2; no firm D call. Per the germline V gene, CDR1 is MGHRA and CDR2 is YSYEKL. The germline V and J ends were trimmed by 3 bases and 7 bases, with 15 bases remaining between them. This CDR3 is 15 amino acids long. CDR3 in amino acids: CASSHNKGPVGELFF. The CDR3 nucleotides are TGCGCCAGCAGCCATAACAAAGGGCCTGTCGGGGAGCTGTTTTTT.

The chain couples TRBV5-1 to TRBJ1-3; the match to TRBD1 covers 7 bases. This CDR3 is built from 17 residues. V lost 0 bases and J lost 4; bases outside the gene matches: 10. Germline CDR1 and CDR2: SGHRS and YFSETQ. The CDR3 here is CASSLAGTALTGNTIYF. The CDR3 bases are TGCGCCAGCAGCTTGGCCGGGACAGCACTTACCGGAAACACCATATATTTT. The full variable domain, with the rest looked up from reference TRBV5-1 and TRBJ1-3, is KAGVTQTPRYLIKTRGQQVTLSCSPISGHRSVSWYQQTPGQGLQFLFEYFSETQRNKGNFPGRFSGRQFSNSRSEMNVSTLELGDSALYLCASSLAGTALTGNTIYFGEGSWLTVV.

This clone was detected only once. The chain is built from TRBV29-1 and TRBJ2-2; 9 nucleotides align to TRBD1. The V and J ends lost 6 bases and 4 bases, in that order; junction bases with no gene match: 9. Germline lookup yields CDR1 SQVTM and CDR2 ANQGSEA. The CDR3 extends over 15 amino acids. The CDR3 protein is CSVTSGQGLTGELFF. The CDR3 DNA sequence: TGCAGCGTAACGTCAGGACAGGGGCTCACCGGGGAGCTGTTTTTT.

The chain's CDR3 is CASSSVLPLAKNIQYF. In DNA form, the CDR3 reads TGTGCCAGCAGTTCCGTTCTCCCTTTAGCCAAAAACATTCAGTACTTC. The chain recombines TRBV28 with TRBJ2-4; the D is unclear. The CDR3 spans 16 residues. Germline V lookup: CDR1 MDHEN, CDR2 SYDVKM. V lost 4 bases to trimming and J lost 0 bases, with 13 bases between them.

The rearrangement links TRBV7-9 to TRBJ1-3, with D hard to call. Per germline, CDR1 SEHNR and CDR2 FQNEAQ (reference sequence). The CDR3 totals 16 residues. V lost 5 bases, J lost 2 bases, and 16 bases lay in between. CDR3 in amino acids: CASSPQEKFTGNTIYF. CDR3 nucleotides: TGTGCCAGCAGCCCACAAGAAAAATTTACTGGAAACACCATATATTTT.

V usage is TRBV15 and J usage is TRBJ2-1; weak D call: TRBD2 (6 bases). Trimming removed 1 base at V and 0 bases at J, with 10 bases between. CDR3 length: 16 residues. The germline CDR1 and CDR2 sequences are LNHNV and YYDKDF (reference sequence). This CDR3 is CATSRAPTSSYNEQFF. As DNA, the CDR3 is TGTGCCACCAGCAGAGCGCCGACTAGCTCCTACAATGAGCAGTTCTTC. The variable domain in full, completed from reference TRBV15 and TRBJ2-1, reads DAMVIQNPRYQVTQFGKPVTLSCSQTLNHNVMYWYQQKSSQAPKLLFHYYDKDFNNEADTPDNFQSRRPNTSFCFLDIRSPGLGDTAMYLCATSRAPTSSYNEQFFGPGTRLTVL.

The chain carries TRBV7-9 and TRBJ2-3; 7 positions agree with TRBD2. CDR3 length equals 14 residues. CDR1 SEHNR and CDR2 FQNEAQ come from the germline V gene (reference sequence). Trimming cost V 5 bases and J 4 bases; bases outside gene matches: 6. The CDR3 here is CASSAPGGSDTQYF. Written as DNA, the CDR3 is TGTGCCAGCAGCGCCCCCGGGGGGTCAGATACGCAGTATTTT.

The chain carries TRBV4-2 and TRBJ2-1; D is undetermined. Germline values: CDR1 LGHNA, CDR2 YNFKEQ. Deletions cut 5 bases from V and 5 bases from J, with 4 bases between. The CDR3 has 11 residues. In DNA, the CDR3 is TGTGCCAGCAGCTTCAACAATGAGCAGTTCTTC. Protein: CASSFNNEQFF.